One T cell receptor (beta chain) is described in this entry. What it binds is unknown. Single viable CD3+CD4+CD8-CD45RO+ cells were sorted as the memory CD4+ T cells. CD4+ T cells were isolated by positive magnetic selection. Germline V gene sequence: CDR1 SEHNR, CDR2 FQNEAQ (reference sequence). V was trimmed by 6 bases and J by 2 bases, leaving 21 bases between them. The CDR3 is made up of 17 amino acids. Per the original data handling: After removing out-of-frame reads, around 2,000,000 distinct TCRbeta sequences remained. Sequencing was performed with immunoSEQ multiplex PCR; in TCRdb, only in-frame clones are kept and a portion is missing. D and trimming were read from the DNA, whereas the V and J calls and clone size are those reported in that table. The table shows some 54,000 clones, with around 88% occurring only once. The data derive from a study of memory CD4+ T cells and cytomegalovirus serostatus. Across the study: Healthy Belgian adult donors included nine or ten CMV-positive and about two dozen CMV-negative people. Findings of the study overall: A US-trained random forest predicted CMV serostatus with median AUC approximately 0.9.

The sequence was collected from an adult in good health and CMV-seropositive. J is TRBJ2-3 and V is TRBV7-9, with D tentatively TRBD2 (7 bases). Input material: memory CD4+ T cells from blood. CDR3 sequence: CASRALAGALFTDTQYF. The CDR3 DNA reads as TGTGCCAGCAGGGCCCTGGCGGGGGCGCTTTTCACAGATACGCAGTATTTT.